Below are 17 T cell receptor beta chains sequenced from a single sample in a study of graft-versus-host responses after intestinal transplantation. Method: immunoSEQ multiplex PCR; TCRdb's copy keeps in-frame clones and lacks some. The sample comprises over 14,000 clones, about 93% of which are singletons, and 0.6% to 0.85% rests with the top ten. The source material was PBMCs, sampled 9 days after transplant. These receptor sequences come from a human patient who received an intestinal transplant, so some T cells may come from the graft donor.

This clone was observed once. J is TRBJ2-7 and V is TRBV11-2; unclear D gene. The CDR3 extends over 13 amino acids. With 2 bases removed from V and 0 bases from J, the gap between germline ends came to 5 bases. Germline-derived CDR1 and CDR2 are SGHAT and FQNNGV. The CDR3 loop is CASSLTASYEQYF. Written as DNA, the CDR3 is TGTGCCAGCAGCTTAACAGCCTCCTACGAGCAGTACTTC.

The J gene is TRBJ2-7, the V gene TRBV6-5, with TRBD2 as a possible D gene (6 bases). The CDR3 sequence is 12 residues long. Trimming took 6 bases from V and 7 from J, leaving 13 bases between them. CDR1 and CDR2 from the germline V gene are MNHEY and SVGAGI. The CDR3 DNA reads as TGTGCCAGCAGCCCTAACGCGGGGGAGCAGTACTTC. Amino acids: CASSPNAGEQYF.

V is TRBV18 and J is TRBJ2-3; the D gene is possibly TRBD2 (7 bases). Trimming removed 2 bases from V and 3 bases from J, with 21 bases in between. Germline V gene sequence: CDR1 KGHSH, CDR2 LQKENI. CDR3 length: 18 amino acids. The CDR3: CASSPNLRPRGGTDTQYF. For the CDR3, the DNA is TGTGCCAGCTCACCAAATTTGAGGCCCAGGGGAGGGACAGATACGCAGTATTTT.

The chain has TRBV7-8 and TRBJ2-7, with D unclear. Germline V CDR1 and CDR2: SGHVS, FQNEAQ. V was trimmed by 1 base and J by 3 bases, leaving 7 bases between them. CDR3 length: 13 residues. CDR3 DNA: TGTGCCAGCAGCTTAGGTTTGGACTACGAGCAGTACTTC. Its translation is CASSLGLDYEQYF.

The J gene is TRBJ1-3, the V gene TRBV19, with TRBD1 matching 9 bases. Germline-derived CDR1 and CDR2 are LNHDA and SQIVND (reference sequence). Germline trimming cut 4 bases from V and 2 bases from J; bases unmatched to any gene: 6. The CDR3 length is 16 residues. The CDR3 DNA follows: TGTGCCAGTAGTACCCGGACAGGGGAAGCTGGAAACACCATATATTTT. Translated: CASSTRTGEAGNTIYF.

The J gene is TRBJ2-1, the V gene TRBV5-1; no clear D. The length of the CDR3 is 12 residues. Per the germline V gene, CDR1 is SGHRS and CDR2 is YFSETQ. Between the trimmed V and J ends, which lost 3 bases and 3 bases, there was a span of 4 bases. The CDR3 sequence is CASSSNYNEQFF. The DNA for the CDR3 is TGCGCCAGCAGCTCCAACTACAATGAGCAGTTCTTC.

CDR3 nucleotides: TGTGCCAGCAGCTTAGGTCACGGTTACTACGAGCAGTACTTC. This sequence encodes CASSLGHGYYEQYF. This rearrangement joins TRBV11-2 to TRBJ2-7, with D uncertain. With 1 base removed from V and 3 bases from J, the gap between germline ends came to 10 bases. CDR1 is SGHAT and CDR2 is FQNNGV in the germline V gene. This CDR3 contains 14 residues.

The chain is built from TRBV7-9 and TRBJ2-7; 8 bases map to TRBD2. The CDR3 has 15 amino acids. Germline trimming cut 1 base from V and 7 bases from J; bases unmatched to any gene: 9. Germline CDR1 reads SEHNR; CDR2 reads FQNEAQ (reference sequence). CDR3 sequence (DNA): TGTGCCAGCAGCTTAGGCGGCGGGCTAGCGGGTGAGCAGTACTTC. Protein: CASSLGGGLAGEQYF.

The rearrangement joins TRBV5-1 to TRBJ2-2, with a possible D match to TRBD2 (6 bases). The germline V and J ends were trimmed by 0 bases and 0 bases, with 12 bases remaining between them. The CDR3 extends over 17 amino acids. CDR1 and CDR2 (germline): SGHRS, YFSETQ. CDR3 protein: CASSLEPGTSNTGELFF. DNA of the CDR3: TGCGCCAGCAGCTTGGAGCCCGGGACTTCGAACACCGGGGAGCTGTTTTTT.

This chain's CDR3 is CASRDARGPYEQYF. CDR3 DNA: TGTGCCAGCAGGGACGCCAGGGGCCCCTACGAGCAGTACTTC. This chain links TRBV11-2 with TRBJ2-7; possible D gene TRBD1, 6 bases. The germline V and J ends were trimmed by 6 bases and 2 bases, with 14 bases remaining between them. Germline values: CDR1 SGHAT, CDR2 FQNNGV. CDR3 length equals 14 residues. Filled out from reference TRBV11-2 and TRBJ2-7, the complete variable domain reads EAGVAQSPRYKIIEKRQSVAFWCNPISGHATLYWYQQILGQGPKLLIQFQNNGVVDDSQLPKDRFSAERLKGVDSTLKIQPAKLEDSAVYLCASRDARGPYEQYFGPGTRLTVT.

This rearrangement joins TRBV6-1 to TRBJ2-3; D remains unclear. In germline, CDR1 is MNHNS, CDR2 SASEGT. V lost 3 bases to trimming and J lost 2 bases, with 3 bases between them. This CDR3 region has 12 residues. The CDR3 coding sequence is TGTGCCAGCAGTGAGTACACAGATACGCAGTATTTT. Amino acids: CASSEYTDTQYF.

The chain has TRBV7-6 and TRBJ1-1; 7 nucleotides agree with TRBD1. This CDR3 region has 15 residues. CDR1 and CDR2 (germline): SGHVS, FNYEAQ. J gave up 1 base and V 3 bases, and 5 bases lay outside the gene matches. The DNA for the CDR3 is TGTGCCAGCAGCTTGGGTGCAGGGGGGAACACTGAAGCTTTCTTT. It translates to CASSLGAGGNTEAFF.

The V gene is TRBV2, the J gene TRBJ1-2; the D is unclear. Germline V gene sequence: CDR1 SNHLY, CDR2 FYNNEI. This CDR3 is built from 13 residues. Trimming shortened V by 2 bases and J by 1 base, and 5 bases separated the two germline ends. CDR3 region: CASSENRNYGYTF. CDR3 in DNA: TGTGCCAGCAGTGAAAACCGTAACTATGGCTACACCTTC.

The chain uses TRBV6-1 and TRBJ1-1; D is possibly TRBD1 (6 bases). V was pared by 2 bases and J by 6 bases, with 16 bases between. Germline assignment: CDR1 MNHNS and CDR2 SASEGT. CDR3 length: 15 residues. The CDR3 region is CASSEIHRVDAEAFF. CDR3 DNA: TGTGCCAGCAGTGAAATTCACAGGGTTGACGCTGAAGCTTTCTTT.

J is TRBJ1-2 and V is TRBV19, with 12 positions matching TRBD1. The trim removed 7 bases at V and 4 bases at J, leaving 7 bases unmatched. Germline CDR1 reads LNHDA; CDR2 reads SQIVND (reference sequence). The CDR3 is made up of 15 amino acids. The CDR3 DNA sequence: TGTGCCAGTACCCCAGGGACAGGGGGCGGCTATGGCTACACCTTC. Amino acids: CASTPGTGGGYGYTF.

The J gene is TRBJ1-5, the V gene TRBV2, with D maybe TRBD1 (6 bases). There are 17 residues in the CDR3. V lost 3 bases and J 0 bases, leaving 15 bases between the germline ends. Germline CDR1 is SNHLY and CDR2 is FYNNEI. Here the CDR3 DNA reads TGTGCCAGCAGTGATGTGGGAGGGACATATAGCAATCAGCCCCAGCATTTT. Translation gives CASSDVGGTYSNQPQHF. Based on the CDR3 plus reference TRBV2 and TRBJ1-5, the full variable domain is EPEVTQTPSHQVTQMGQEVILRCVPISNHLYFYWYRQILGQKVEFLVSFYNNEISEKSEIFDDQFSVERPDGSNFTLKIRSTKLEDSAMYFCASSDVGGTYSNQPQHFGDGTRLSIL.

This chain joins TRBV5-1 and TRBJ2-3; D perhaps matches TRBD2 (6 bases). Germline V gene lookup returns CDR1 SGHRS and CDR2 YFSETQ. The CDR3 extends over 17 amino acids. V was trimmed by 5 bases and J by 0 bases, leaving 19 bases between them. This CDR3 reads CASRNKPGLASTDTQYF. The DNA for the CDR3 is TGCGCCAGCAGGAATAAACCGGGACTGGCTAGCACAGATACGCAGTATTTT.